The clone carrying this T cell receptor beta chain was observed a handful of times. This record comes from a study of blood T cell repertoires in COVID-19. About the research overall: Samples representing acute and convalescent COVID-19 were sourced from the United States, Italy and Spain. Nucleic acid was either cDNA or gDNA, and it came from T cells, B-cell-depleted T cells, or PBMCs.

The authors' processing: Scientists estimated how many nucleated cells there were by amplifying reference gene primers. Profiled with immunoSEQ multiplex PCR; TCRdb holds only in-frame clones, not every one. That table supplies the V and J calls and clone size; D and trimming were determined from the DNA. The sample has around 190,000 clones; 60% to 85% are singletons. The sequence was collected from a woman aged 45-65 years with active or convalescent COVID-19. Sequencing input: peripheral blood.

CDR3 sequence reads: CASSLWGPGTDNGYTF. CDR3 coding DNA: TGTGCCAGCAGCTTGTGGGGCCCCGGGACAGACAATGGCTACACCTTC. The J gene is TRBJ1-2, the V gene TRBV5-4; TRBD1 matches 7 bases. CDR1 and CDR2 from the germline V gene are SGHNT and YYREEE (reference sequence). This CDR3 is 16 amino acids long. With V trimmed by 1 base and J by 6 bases, 12 bases remained unmatched.